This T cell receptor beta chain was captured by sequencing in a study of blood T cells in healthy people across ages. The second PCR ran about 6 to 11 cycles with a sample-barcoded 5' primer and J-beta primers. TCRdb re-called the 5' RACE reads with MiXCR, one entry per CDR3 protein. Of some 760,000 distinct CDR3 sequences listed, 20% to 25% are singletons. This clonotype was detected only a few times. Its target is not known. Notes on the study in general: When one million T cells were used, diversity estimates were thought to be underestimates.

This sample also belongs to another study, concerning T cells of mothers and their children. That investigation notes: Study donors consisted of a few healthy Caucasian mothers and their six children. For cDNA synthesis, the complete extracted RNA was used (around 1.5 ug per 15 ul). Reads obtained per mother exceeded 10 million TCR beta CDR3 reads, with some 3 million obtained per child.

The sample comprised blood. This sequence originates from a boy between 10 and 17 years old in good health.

The CDR3, as DNA: TGCAGCGTTGAAGGGGCCAGCGTCCTCAATGAGCAGTTCTTC. This sequence encodes CSVEGASVLNEQFF. This rearrangement joins TRBV29-1 to TRBJ2-5; D is unclear. The tail of the sequence fits TRBJ2-1 better, so the J call may be wrong. The CDR3 length is 14 residues. Germline V CDR1 and CDR2: SQVTM, ANQGSEA.